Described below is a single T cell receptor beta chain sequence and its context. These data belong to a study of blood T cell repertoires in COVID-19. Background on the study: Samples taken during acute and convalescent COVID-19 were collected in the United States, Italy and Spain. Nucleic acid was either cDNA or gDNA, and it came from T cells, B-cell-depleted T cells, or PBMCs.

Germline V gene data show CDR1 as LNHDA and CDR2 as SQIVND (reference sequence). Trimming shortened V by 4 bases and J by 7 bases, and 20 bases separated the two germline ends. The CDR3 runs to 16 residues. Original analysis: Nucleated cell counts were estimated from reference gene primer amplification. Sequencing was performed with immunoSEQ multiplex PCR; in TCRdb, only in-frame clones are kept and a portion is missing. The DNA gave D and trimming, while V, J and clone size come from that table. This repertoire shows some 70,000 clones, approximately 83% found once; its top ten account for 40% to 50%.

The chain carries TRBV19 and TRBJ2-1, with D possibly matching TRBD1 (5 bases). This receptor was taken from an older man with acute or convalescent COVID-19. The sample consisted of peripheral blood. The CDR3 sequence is CASSTPQGPGDNEQFF. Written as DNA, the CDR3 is TGTGCCAGTAGTACCCCCCAGGGTCCTGGCGATAATGAGCAGTTCTTC. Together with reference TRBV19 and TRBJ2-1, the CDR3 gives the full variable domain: DGGITQSPKYLFRKEGQNVTLSCEQNLNHDAMYWYRQDPGQGLRLIYYSQIVNDFQKGDIAEGYSVSREKKESFPLTVTSAQKNPTAFYLCASSTPQGPGDNEQFFGPGTRLTVL.